This T cell receptor (beta chain) came from a study of blood T cell repertoires in COVID-19. Study information: COVID-19 samples collected from the United States, Italy and Spain covered acute and convalescent phases. T cells, B-cell-depleted T cells, or PBMCs supplied cDNA or gDNA.

Unmatched junction bases numbered 6, after V lost 2 bases and J lost 4 bases. The CDR3 has 16 residues. Germline CDR1 MNHNY, CDR2 SVGAGI (reference sequence). Methods used by the authors: Reference gene primer amplification gave nucleated cell count estimates. The method was immunoSEQ multiplex PCR; TCRdb's version includes in-frame clones alone and lacks a portion of them. For V, J and clone size, that table is used; D and trimming come from the DNA. The sample consists of about 64,000 clones, approximately 90% of them appearing once. Sample: peripheral blood. The receptor's source is an elderly woman with active COVID-19. V gene TRBV6-6 combines with J gene TRBJ2-1, with 9 positions matching TRBD1. Here the CDR3 reads CASSYDRDRAYNEQFF. The CDR3 DNA reads TGTGCCAGCAGTTACGACCGGGACAGGGCATACAATGAGCAGTTCTTC.